The entry below describes one T cell receptor (beta chain). Its antigen is unknown. The sample originates from a study of response to subunit inactivated influenza vaccine. Notes on the study in general: The authors proposed limited new T cell recruitment per seasonal influenza vaccination.

TCRdb recomputed calls from the RT-PCR reads with MiXCR, one row per CDR3 protein. This sample has a few hundred thousand distinct CDR3 sequences, with approximately 15% found just once. CDR3 length: 14 residues. V trimming: 4 bases; J trimming: 0 bases; junction bases outside the gene matches: 3. CDR1 SGHRS and CDR2 YFSETQ come from the germline V gene. V usage is TRBV5-1 and J usage is TRBJ2-7, with TRBD2 matching over 8 bases. Here the sequenced sample was PBMCs from blood, taken 11 to 12 days after vaccination. The clonotype was recovered from a man aged 50-59 years who received an inactivated influenza vaccine. The DNA of the CDR3 is TGCGCCAGCAGCGTAGCGGGGCCCTCCTACGAGCAGTACTTC. Protein product: CASSVAGPSYEQYF.